These T cell receptor beta chains were read from a single sample in a study of cytotoxic CD8 clonotypes in ibrutinib-treated CLL. TCRdb keeps only in-frame clones here, not all; method: immunoSEQ multiplex PCR. Here the sample spans about 68,000 clones, around two thirds being singletons. This material consisted of PBMCs, taken after 12 months of ibrutinib treatment. Every receptor here comes from a human donor with chronic lymphocytic leukemia. The CDR3 runs from the conserved cysteine through the conserved F or W. A D gene is named only where the DNA matches it firmly. The size entry is marked missing in some rows and otherwise reads once, few, many or a size class.

size,J,D,V,DNA,CDR3
-,TRBJ2-7,TRBD1,TRBV5-1,TGCGCCAGCAGGGGAATGACAGGGTCCAACTCCGGCGACGAGCAGTACTTC,CASRGMTGSNSGDEQYF
-,TRBJ1-6,-,TRBV30,TGTGCCTGGACAGCCGCCTCGAATTCACCCCTCCACTTT,CAWTAASNSPLHF
-,TRBJ2-7,-,TRBV5-1,TGCGCCAGCAGCTGGTCGACAGGGACTCCCCGCGAGCAGTACTTC,CASSWSTGTPREQYF
-,TRBJ2-6,-,TRBV27,TGTGCCAGCAGTCCCAGGCTCTCTGGGGCCAACGTCCTGACTTTC,CASSPRLSGANVLTF
-,TRBJ1-2,TRBD1,TRBV5-1,TGCGCCAGCAGCGCTGGGACAGCTAACTATGGCTACACCTTC,CASSAGTANYGYTF
few,TRBJ2-3,-,TRBV5-6,TGTGCCAGCAGCTTGAGTCCGCCAGGGACGCAGTATTTT,CASSLSPPGTQYF
-,TRBJ2-5,-,TRBV5-5,TGTGCCAGCAGCCCAGAGGTCCACCAGTACTTC,CASSPEVHQYF
-,TRBJ2-1,-,TRBV6-6,TGTGCCAGCAGTTACTCGAAACATCCTAAGCACAATGAGCAGTTCTTC,CASSYSKHPKHNEQFF
-,TRBJ2-5,TRBD2,TRBV7-3,TGTGCCAGCAGCTTAACCCACGGACTAGAGGGACGGACCCAGTACTTC,CASSLTHGLEGRTQYF
-,TRBJ2-2,-,TRBV10-3,TGTGCCATCAGTGAGTCGCCAGAAAACACCGGGGAGCTGTTTTTT,CAISESPENTGELFF
-,TRBJ2-7,-,TRBV11-3,TGTGCCAGCAGCTTAGCCGGGTCTCCCTCCTACGAGCAGTACTTC,CASSLAGSPSYEQYF
-,TRBJ2-4,-,TRBV16,TGTGCCAGCAGCCTGCGGACAGAGGTAGCCAAAAACATTCAGTACTTC,CASSLRTEVAKNIQYF
few,TRBJ1-1,-,TRBV30,TGTGCCTGGAGTCAGGGCATAACAGCGATGAACACTGAAGCTTTCTTT,CAWSQGITAMNTEAFF
-,TRBJ2-7,TRBD2,TRBV11-3,TGTGCCAGCAGCTTAGGACTAGCGGGGGAACACCCAGGCGAGCAGTACTTC,CASSLGLAGEHPGEQYF
once,TRBJ1-5,-,TRBV2,TGTGCCAGCAGCCCCCGAGGGATAGGAAATCAGCCCCAGCATTTT,CASSPRGIGNQPQHF
-,TRBJ2-7,TRBD1,TRBV6-1,TGTGCCAGCATAAAGACAGGGACCTTTGGCTACGAGCAGTACTTC,CASIKTGTFGYEQYF
few,TRBJ1-5,-,TRBV6-1,TGTGCCAGCAGTGTCGATCAGCCCCAGCATTTT,CASSVDQPQHF
few,TRBJ2-1,TRBD1,TRBV9,TGTGCCAGCAGCGGGGGACAGGGGGTTATCAATGAGCAGTTCTTC,CASSGGQGVINEQFF
few,TRBJ1-2,-,TRBV7-2,TGTGCCAGCAGCTTTGCAGGGGCGGAAGGCTACACCTTC,CASSFAGAEGYTF
-,TRBJ2-7,-,TRBV14,TGTGCCAGCAGCCTTGGCAGAACCTACGAGCAGTACTTC,CASSLGRTYEQYF
-,TRBJ1-2,TRBD1,TRBV10-3,TGTGCCATCAGTGTGCAGGGGGCTAACTATGGCTACACCTTC,CAISVQGANYGYTF
-,TRBJ2-7,-,TRBV7-2,TGTGCCAGCAGACCGGGACTCAGCTCCTACGAGCAGTACTTC,CASRPGLSSYEQYF
-,TRBJ2-7,TRBD1,TRBV9,TGTGCCAGCAGCGTAGGGGGACAGTTAAACTACGAGCAGTACTTC,CASSVGGQLNYEQYF